These T cell receptor beta chains were read from a single sample in a study of blood T cell repertoires in COVID-19. Data came from immunoSEQ multiplex PCR; TCRdb stores just in-frame clones and leaves some out. Among under 200,000 clones, over 80% were seen once, and the ten largest hold roughly 2.9%. The sample was peripheral blood. Receptors were obtained from a woman aged 55-70 years with acute or convalescent COVID-19. Both conserved end residues are trimmed from each CDR3.

v_call cdr3_aa
TRBV27 ASSLEGIYNSPLH
TRBV4-1 ASSQVSGGAPVGFLT
TRBV12-3/TRBV12-4 ASSQQGEKLF
TRBV15 ATSRDPKETQY
TRBV6-1 ASSEVGGSSYEQY
TRBV6-6 ASNSPPQRQY
TRBV6-5 ASSYSTDFGYT
TRBV7-3 ASSLTGLPDTQY
TRBV28 ASSPGYEQY
TRBV4-2 ASSRSKLGGGNTIY
TRBV13 ASRSGGPAAAYNEQF
TRBV5-1 ASSYSGTGGADTQY
TRBV3-1/TRBV3-2 ASGQKNIQY
TRBV18 ASSPPAYSNQPQH
TRBV5-1 ASSFGDRVETQY
TRBV27 ASSFQASSYEQY
TRBV29-1 SGAISTALNTEAF
TRBV7-2 ASTRRGSPGYRDTQY
TRBV30 AWSDLAGGVFPNEQF
TRBV5-1 ASSKGQGIDGNTIY
TRBV18 ASSPLAGRVYEQY
TRBV4-2 ASSGQVNTEAF
TRBV14 ASSFQGGPDTQY
TRBV7-2 ASSGTSGYQETQY
TRBV3-1/TRBV3-2 ASSSAGDIPRKKLF
TRBV7-2 ASSKEWGGNQPQH
TRBV6-6 ASSFTLAKNIQY
TRBV25-1 ASSGQGKGENGYT
TRBV7-2 ASSPEGLGEAF
TRBV5-1 ASSSGQGWNSPLH
TRBV11-2 ASSFRTGANTEAF
TRBV3-1/TRBV3-2 ASSGVKIARGELF
TRBV7-2 ASSWTGGTEAF
TRBV3-1/TRBV3-2 ASSQGLSLGMDQPQH
TRBV29-1 SVKERQGIYEQY
TRBV7-2 ASSAGTAGNTIY
TRBV7-9 ASSPQGQSETQY
TRBV5-6 ASSFNRGLNGYT
TRBV7-2 ASSLGRNNEQF
TRBV2 ASSTDRDGYGYT
TRBV13 ASSLEAANSPLH
TRBV6-5 ASSYSAGRAEKLF
TRBV20-1 SASWTGINQPQH
TRBV11-2 ASSLRGSNTGELF
TRBV5-1 ASSSLADGAADTQY
TRBV4-1 ASSPGGTEAF
TRBV15 ATRPGQMGEQY
TRBV12-3/TRBV12-4 ASRSRENTEAF
TRBV5-1 ASSLATSRQGAYEQY
TRBV9 ASSVGVAGNGEQF
TRBV3-1/TRBV3-2 ASSQARDRVEAF
TRBV6-9 ASRGCRVQGLSGNTIY
TRBV27 ASSPETGTYEQY